This TCR beta chain was retrieved from a study of blood T cell repertoires in COVID-19 (dated by TCRdb to about 2020). Study-level background: Samples covering the acute and convalescent phases of COVID-19 were provided by collaborators in the United States, Italy and Spain. HLA class I and class II types, where available, came from metadata supplied by the sample provider rather than from assay-based typing. Samples came from the ongoing ImmuneRACE study (first 160 participants) plus 1,254 subjects from 6 global collaborators. The dataset comprised deeply sampled blood TCRbeta repertoires from subjects exposed to, actively infected with, or recovered from COVID-19. A de-identified subject ID, COVID-19 status, age in years and sex were almost always included in the sample metadata. The repertoires were released in a freely available public database meant as a resource for research on the immune response to SARS-CoV-2. The material from the prospective study consisted of cDNA or gDNA derived from T cells, B-cell-depleted T cells, or PBMCs. The study at large found these results: Clinical and demographic metadata were provided uncurated, with the amount varying by source and participant.

Comment on this clone: Its antigen remains unidentified. It has no much larger one-base neighbor in the sample; base qualities were not kept.

Inclusive of the bounding cysteine and phenylalanine, the CDR3 is 15 residues long. CDR3 DNA is the only sequence kept; it has 45 bases, read in frame from the first base. V is reduced by 1 base and J by 5 bases, leaving a spacing of 11 bases between them. The germline V gene specifies SGHTA as CDR1 and FQGNSA as CDR2. Another Seattle source contributed samples from volunteer blood donors who had recovered from COVID-19. Each collaborating institution followed its own protocols to collect whole blood in K2EDTA tubes. For TCRbeta analysis, collaborators shipped samples as frozen whole blood, isolated PBMCs, or DNA extracted from either of those sample types. TCRbeta CDR3 regions were amplified from genomic DNA by means of the immunoSEQ Assay, a bias-controlled multiplex PCR. From the authors' description of their analysis: The number of nucleated cells in each sample was estimated by amplification of reference gene primers within the assay. To quantify the absolute abundance of each unique TCRbeta CDR3 rearrangement, sequence reads were collapsed and filtered. For each sample, productive Simpson clonality was calculated as the square root of Simpson's diversity index across productive rearrangements. TCRdb retrieved this table from immuneACCESS and kept in-frame rearrangements only. Not all clones are present; in checked studies, unresolved V genes account for under half, and no reason is known for the remainder. The DNA gave D and trimming, while V, J and clone size come from that table. In all, the sample holds 200,000 to 250,000 clones, and roughly four fifths of those were seen once. The ten most abundant clones make up roughly 3% of the sample.

This receptor was identified in a woman aged 30 to 39 who had recovered from COVID-19. The chain is encoded by TRBV7-2 joined to TRBJ2-2; the D gene is perhaps TRBD1, on 5 matching bases. Sequencing used peripheral blood. In nucleotides, the sequence is TGTGCCAGCAGCTTAGGTCAGGGTAATACCGGGGAGCTGTTTTTT. Translation gives CASSLGQGNTGELFF.